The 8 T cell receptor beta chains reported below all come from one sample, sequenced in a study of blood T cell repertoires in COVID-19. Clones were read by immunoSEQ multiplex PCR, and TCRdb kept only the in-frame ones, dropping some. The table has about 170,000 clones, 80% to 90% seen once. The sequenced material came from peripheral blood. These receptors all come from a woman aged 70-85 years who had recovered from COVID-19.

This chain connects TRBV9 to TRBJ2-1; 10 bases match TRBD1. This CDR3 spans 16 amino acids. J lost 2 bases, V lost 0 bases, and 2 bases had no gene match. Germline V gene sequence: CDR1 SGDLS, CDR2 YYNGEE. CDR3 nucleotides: TGTGCCAGCAGCGTAGAGGGGACAGGGGCCTACAATGAGCAGTTCTTC. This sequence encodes CASSVEGTGAYNEQFF.

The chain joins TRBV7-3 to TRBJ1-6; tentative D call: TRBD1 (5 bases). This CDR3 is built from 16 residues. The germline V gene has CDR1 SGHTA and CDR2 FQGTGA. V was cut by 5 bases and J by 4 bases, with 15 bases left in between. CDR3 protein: CASSPQGPQYNSPLHF. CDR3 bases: TGTGCCAGCAGCCCCCAGGGCCCTCAATATAATTCACCCCTCCACTTT.

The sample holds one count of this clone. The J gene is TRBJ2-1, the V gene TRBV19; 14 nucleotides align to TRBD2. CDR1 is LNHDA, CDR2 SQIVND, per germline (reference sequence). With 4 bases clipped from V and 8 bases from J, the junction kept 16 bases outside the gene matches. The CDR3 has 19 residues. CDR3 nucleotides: TGTGCCAGTAGTAATCGACTAGCGGGGGGGCCGGTCGTGCCCCATGAGCAGTTCTTC. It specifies CASSNRLAGGPVVPHEQFF.

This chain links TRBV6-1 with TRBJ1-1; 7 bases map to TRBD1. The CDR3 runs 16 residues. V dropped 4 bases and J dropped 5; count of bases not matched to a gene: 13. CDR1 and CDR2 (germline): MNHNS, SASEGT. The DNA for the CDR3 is TGTGCCAGCAGTGTAATTTTGAGACAGGGTGGGACTGAAGCTTTCTTT. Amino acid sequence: CASSVILRQGGTEAFF.

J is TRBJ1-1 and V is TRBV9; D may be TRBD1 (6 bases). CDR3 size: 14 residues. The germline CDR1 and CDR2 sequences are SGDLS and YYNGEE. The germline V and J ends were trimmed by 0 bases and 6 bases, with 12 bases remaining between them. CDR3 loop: CASSVEGGLSEAFF. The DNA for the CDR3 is TGTGCCAGCAGCGTAGAGGGGGGGCTGTCTGAAGCTTTCTTT.

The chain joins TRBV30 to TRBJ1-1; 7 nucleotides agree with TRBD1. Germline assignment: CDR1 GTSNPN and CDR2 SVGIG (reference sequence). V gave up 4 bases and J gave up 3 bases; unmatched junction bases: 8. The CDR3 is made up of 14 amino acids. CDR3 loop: CAWTDGQVDTEAFF. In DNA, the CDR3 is TGTGCCTGGACCGACGGACAGGTGGACACTGAAGCTTTCTTT. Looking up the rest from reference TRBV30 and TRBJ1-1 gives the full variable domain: SQTIHQWPATLVQPVGSPLSLECTVEGTSNPNLYWYRQAAGRGLQLLFYSVGIGQISSEVPQNLSASRPQDRQFILSSKKLLLSDSGFYLCAWTDGQVDTEAFFGQGTRLTVV.

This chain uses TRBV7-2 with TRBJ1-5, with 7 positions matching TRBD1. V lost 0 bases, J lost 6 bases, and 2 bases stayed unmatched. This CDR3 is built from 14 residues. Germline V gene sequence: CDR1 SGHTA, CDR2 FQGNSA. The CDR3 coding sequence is TGTGCCAGCAGCTTAGCCACAGGGGTTCAGCCCCAGCATTTT. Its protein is CASSLATGVQPQHF.

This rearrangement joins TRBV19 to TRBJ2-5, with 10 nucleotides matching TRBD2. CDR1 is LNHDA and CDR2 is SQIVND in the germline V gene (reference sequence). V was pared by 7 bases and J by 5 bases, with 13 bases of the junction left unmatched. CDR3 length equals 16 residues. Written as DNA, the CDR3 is TGTGCCAGTAAACCCAGCGGGAGGGCCTCCAGGGAGACCCAGTACTTC. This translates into CASKPSGRASRETQYF. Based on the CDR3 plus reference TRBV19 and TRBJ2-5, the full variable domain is DGGITQSPKYLFRKEGQNVTLSCEQNLNHDAMYWYRQDPGQGLRLIYYSQIVNDFQKGDIAEGYSVSREKKESFPLTVTSAQKNPTAFYLCASKPSGRASRETQYFGPGTRLLVL.